These T cell receptor beta chains were read from a single sample in a study of blood T cell repertoires in COVID-19. The assay was immunoSEQ multiplex PCR, and TCRdb's table has in-frame clones only and misses some. Of under 300,000 clones listed, approximately 83% are singletons. The sequenced sample was peripheral blood. The receptor set was obtained from a woman in her seventies with acute or convalescent COVID-19. Each CDR3 is given with its conserved first and last residue. A D gene is named only where the DNA matches it firmly. Clone size appears in some rows only: once, few, many, or a class for an expanded clone.

>TRBJ2-2|.|TRBV5-1|.
CASRRQGSGELFF
TGCGCCAGCCGTCGGCAGGGGTCCGGGGAGCTGTTTTTT
>TRBJ1-2|.|TRBV14|.
CASSRDQVYGYTF
TGTGCCAGCAGCCGAGACCAGGTCTATGGCTACACCTTC
>TRBJ2-5|.|TRBV6-5|.
CASNNHQETQYF
TGTGCCAGCAACAACCATCAAGAGACCCAGTACTTC
>TRBJ2-6|.|TRBV18|.
CASSPSSHFGGANVLTF
TGTGCCAGCTCACCCTCGTCCCACTTCGGTGGGGCCAACGTCCTGACTTTC
>TRBJ2-5|once|TRBV3-1/TRBV3-2|TRBD1
CASSQQGAETQYF
TGTGCCAGCAGCCAACAGGGGGCAGAGACCCAGTACTTC
>TRBJ1-1|.|TRBV2|TRBD1
CASSDPIIGRQGGTEAFF
TGTGCCAGCAGTGACCCCATAATTGGTAGACAGGGAGGAACTGAAGCTTTCTTT
>TRBJ2-5|.|TRBV18|TRBD2
CASSPFKRGGQETQYF
TGTGCCAGCTCACCATTCAAGCGGGGGGGCCAAGAGACCCAGTACTTC
>TRBJ2-7|.|TRBV6-6|TRBD1
CASGSGQGRAEQYF
TGTGCCAGCGGCTCTGGACAGGGTAGGGCCGAGCAGTACTTC
>TRBJ1-1|.|TRBV6-5|.
CASSSSGRNTEAFF
TGTGCCAGCAGTTCTTCAGGCAGGAACACTGAAGCTTTCTTT
>TRBJ2-3|.|TRBV2|TRBD1
CASSVFGQGGDTQYF
TGTGCCAGCAGTGTTTTCGGACAGGGGGGAGATACGCAGTATTTT
>TRBJ2-1|.|TRBV11-2|.
CASNLGAGDEQFF
TGTGCCAGCAACCTGGGGGCCGGGGATGAGCAGTTCTTC
>TRBJ1-6|.|TRBV3-1/TRBV3-2|TRBD1
CASSLQGVGSPLHF
TGTGCCAGCAGCCTACAGGGGGTAGGTTCACCCCTCCACTTT
>TRBJ1-2|once|TRBV24-1|.
CATSDLGGGYTF
TGTGCCACCAGTGACCTAGGGGGAGGCTACACCTTC
>TRBJ1-2|once|TRBV30|.
CAWTQGDRMRRGAYGYTF
TGTGCCTGGACCCAGGGTGACAGGATGAGAAGGGGAGCCTATGGCTACACCTTC
>TRBJ2-7|.|TRBV7-9|.
CASSFTGKTYEQYF
TGTGCCAGCAGCTTCACCGGGAAGACCTACGAGCAGTACTTC
>TRBJ2-7|.|TRBV5-1|.
CASSISSGSYEQYF
TGCGCCAGCAGCATTTCGTCGGGGTCCTACGAGCAGTACTTC
>TRBJ1-1|.|TRBV27|TRBD1
CASSLAGQGTAFF
TGTGCCAGCAGTTTAGCCGGACAGGGCACAGCTTTCTTT
>TRBJ2-2|.|TRBV7-9|TRBD1
CASSYRQGGTGELFF
TGTGCCAGCAGCTACCGACAGGGGGGGACCGGGGAGCTGTTTTTT
>TRBJ1-2|.|TRBV7-9|TRBD1
CASSLIDRGGTF
TGTGCCAGCAGCTTAATTGACAGGGGTGGCACCTTC
>TRBJ1-4|.|TRBV29-1|.
CSVGSPPGEKLFF
TGCAGCGTGGGATCCCCTCCGGGGGAAAAACTGTTTTTT
>TRBJ2-7|few|TRBV3-1/TRBV3-2|.
CASSQDGAHEQYF
TGTGCCAGCAGCCAAGACGGAGCGCACGAGCAGTACTTC
>TRBJ2-1|.|TRBV28|TRBD1
CASRRQGPRNNEQFF
TGTGCCAGCAGGAGACAGGGTCCGAGGAACAATGAGCAGTTCTTC
>TRBJ1-2|.|TRBV30|.
CAWSVLVTDYGYTF
TGTGCCTGGAGTGTACTGGTGACAGACTATGGCTACACCTTC
>TRBJ2-7|once|TRBV6-6|TRBD1
CASTRDRGYEQYF
TGTGCCAGCACCCGGGACAGGGGGTACGAGCAGTACTTC
>TRBJ2-3|once|TRBV6-4|TRBD2
CASSDSGVTDTQYF
TGTGCCAGCAGTGATAGCGGGGTCACAGATACGCAGTATTTT
>TRBJ1-1|.|TRBV19|.
CASNLRGGPEAFF
TGTGCCAGTAATCTTAGGGGGGGACCTGAAGCTTTCTTT
>TRBJ2-7|.|TRBV5-6|TRBD1
CASSSQPGTGSFEQYF
TGTGCCAGCAGCAGCCAGCCCGGGACAGGGTCTTTCGAGCAGTACTTC
>TRBJ1-2|.|TRBV4-2|.
CASSQGREGLYGYTF
TGTGCCAGCAGCCAAGGCAGGGAAGGCCTTTATGGCTACACCTTC
>TRBJ2-7|.|TRBV2|TRBD1
CASSLGQGGSYEQYF
TGTGCCAGCAGCCTGGGACAGGGGGGATCCTACGAGCAGTACTTC
>TRBJ1-5|.|TRBV7-9|TRBD1
CASSFPGQGQPQHF
TGTGCCAGCAGCTTCCCGGGACAGGGACAGCCCCAGCATTTT
>TRBJ2-7|.|TRBV13|TRBD1
CASSPAGTGAYEQYF
TGTGCCAGCAGCCCCGCTGGGACAGGGGCCTACGAGCAGTACTTC
>TRBJ2-2|.|TRBV6-1|TRBD2
CASSEASGGAIGELFF
TGTGCCAGCAGTGAAGCTAGCGGGGGGGCAATCGGGGAGCTGTTTTTT
>TRBJ1-4|.|TRBV6-5|.
CASRGRTNEKLFF
TGTGCCAGCAGGGGGAGGACTAATGAAAAACTGTTTTTT
>TRBJ1-4|.|TRBV5-4|.
CASSLMGADEKLFF
TGTGCCAGCAGCTTGATGGGGGCGGATGAAAAACTGTTTTTT
>TRBJ2-5|few|TRBV7-2|TRBD1
CASSTGQVETQYF
TGTGCCAGCAGCACCGGACAGGTTGAGACCCAGTACTTC
>TRBJ1-5|.|TRBV19|TRBD1
CASSAGGTGGREPQHF
TGTGCCAGTAGTGCTGGTGGGACAGGGGGCCGGGAGCCCCAGCATTTT
>TRBJ1-5|.|TRBV6-6|.
CASSYPTNSPMVAQHF
TGTGCCAGCAGTTACCCAACCAACAGCCCAATGGTGGCCCAGCATTTT
>TRBJ2-7|.|TRBV5-4|.
CASSLGGASSYEQYF
TGTGCCAGCAGCTTGGGCGGCGCGAGCTCCTACGAGCAGTACTTC
>TRBJ1-1|.|TRBV3-1/TRBV3-2|TRBD1
CASSGGQGVTEAFF
TGTGCCAGCAGCGGGGGACAGGGGGTCACTGAAGCTTTCTTT
>TRBJ1-2|.|TRBV2|.
CASSVEGVGYGYTF
TGTGCCAGCAGTGTTGAGGGGGTAGGCTATGGCTACACCTTC
>TRBJ2-1|.|TRBV5-1|TRBD2
CASSLYGGIDNEQFF
TGCGCCAGCAGCTTGTACGGGGGGATCGACAATGAGCAGTTCTTC
>TRBJ2-5|.|TRBV30|.
CAWSQARETQYF
TGTGCCTGGAGTCAGGCGCGGGAAACCCAGTACTTC
>TRBJ1-3|.|TRBV18|.
CASSPQGHSGNTIYF
TGTGCCAGCTCACCTCAGGGACACTCTGGAAACACCATATATTTT
>TRBJ2-1|.|TRBV6-6|.
CASSRYYSRGTYNEQFF
TGTGCCAGCAGTCGTTATTATTCGCGGGGTACCTACAATGAGCAGTTCTTC
>TRBJ1-1|.|TRBV10-3|.
CAISESGQPNTEAFF
TGTGCCATCAGTGAGTCCGGACAGCCGAACACTGAAGCTTTCTTT
>TRBJ1-3|few|TRBV3-1/TRBV3-2|.
CASSRRYSSGNTIYF
TGTGCCAGCAGCCGCAGGTACAGCTCTGGAAACACCATATATTTT
>TRBJ1-2|.|TRBV11-2|.
CASSLVPANYGYTF
TGTGCCAGCAGCTTAGTCCCAGCTAACTATGGCTACACCTTC
>TRBJ2-6|few|TRBV5-5|.
CASNSPRPSGANVLTF
TGTGCCAGCAACTCCCCGCGGCCTTCAGGGGCCAACGTCCTGACTTTC
>TRBJ1-1|.|TRBV2|TRBD1
CASIRQGNTEAFF
TGTGCCAGCATCCGACAGGGCAACACTGAAGCTTTCTTT
>TRBJ1-3|once|TRBV19|.
CASLDGHAGNTIYF
TGTGCCAGCCTAGACGGTCATGCTGGAAACACCATATATTTT
>TRBJ1-2|few|TRBV4-1|.
CASSQVTDPVLLF
TGCGCCAGCAGCCAAGTGACAGACCCTGTTCTTCTATTC